One and the same sample provided the 26 T cell receptor beta chains below, sequenced in a study of blood T cell repertoires in COVID-19. The method was immunoSEQ multiplex PCR; TCRdb's version includes in-frame clones alone and lacks a portion of them. The sample consists of about 140,000 clones, 76% of them appearing once. What was sequenced was peripheral blood. These receptors were obtained from a woman aged 80 or over with active or convalescent COVID-19.

The chain employs TRBV29-1 and TRBJ1-1; 7 bases match TRBD1. Germline V CDR1 and CDR2: SQVTM, ANQGSEA. V shed 6 bases, J shed 2 bases, and the junction held 6 bases outside the gene matches. The CDR3 is made up of 13 amino acids. In DNA, the CDR3 is TGCAGCGTCTCCAGGGGGTTTAACACTGAAGCTTTCTTT. Amino acids: CSVSRGFNTEAFF.

The rearrangement links TRBV27 to TRBJ1-5; D possibly corresponds to TRBD1 (5 bases). The V and J ends lost 3 bases and 3 bases respectively, with 9 bases between them. The CDR3 totals 14 residues. CDR1 MNHEY and CDR2 SMNVEV come from the germline V gene (reference sequence). In DNA, the CDR3 is TGTGCCAGCAGTTTCAGGGCGTACAATCAGCCCCAGCATTTT. This codes for CASSFRAYNQPQHF.

The chain is built from TRBV6-5 and TRBJ1-2; 7 nucleotides align to TRBD1. CDR3 length: 16 amino acids. The germline CDR1 and CDR2 sequences are MNHEY and SVGAGI. V dropped 2 bases and J dropped 6; count of bases not matched to a gene: 12. CDR3 loop: CASSYGQARSKDGYTF. CDR3 DNA: TGTGCCAGCAGTTACGGACAGGCAAGGTCTAAGGATGGCTACACCTTC.

The chain carries TRBV6-5 and TRBJ1-5, with TRBD1 matching over 8 bases. The junction had 6 bases not matched to a gene; V was cut back by 6 bases and J by 2 bases. This CDR3 is built from 15 residues. The germline V gene has CDR1 MNHEY and CDR2 SVGAGI. CDR3 nucleotide sequence: TGTGCCAGCAGCTCGACAGGGGACGGCAATCAGCCCCAGCATTTT. Protein: CASSSTGDGNQPQHF.

In its sample, this clone was seen once. The rearrangement links TRBV4-3 to TRBJ2-2; D is ambiguous. V lost 0 bases and J lost 1, with 12 bases in between. CDR3 size: 17 residues. Germline CDR1 is LGHNA and CDR2 is YSLEER. In DNA, the CDR3 is TGCGCCAGCAGCCAAGAAATGCGTGCCGTGAACACCGGGGAGCTGTTTTTT. It translates to CASSQEMRAVNTGELFF.

This clone was picked up one time. This chain links TRBV6-5 with TRBJ2-2, with a tentative D call TRBD1 (6 bases). V was pared by 6 bases and J by 6 bases, with 11 bases between. This CDR3 is 13 amino acids long. Germline V CDR1 and CDR2: MNHEY, SVGAGI. CDR3 nucleotide sequence: TGTGCCAGCAGATTACAGGGACCCGGGGAGCTGTTTTTT. Residues: CASRLQGPGELFF.

V is TRBV18 and J is TRBJ1-2; 9 bases are a match to TRBD1. The CDR3 sequence is 14 residues long. After removal of 6 bases from V and 4 bases from J, the junction contained 6 bases not matched to a gene. Germline loops: CDR1 KGHSH, CDR2 LQKENI. Written as DNA, the CDR3 is TGTGCCAGCTCGCGGGACAGGGATACCTATGGCTACACCTTC. Its protein is CASSRDRDTYGYTF.

The genes are TRBV7-2 and TRBJ1-5, with 8 bases fitting TRBD1. V was pared by 6 bases and J by 2 bases, with 3 bases of the junction left unmatched. The CDR3 has 14 residues. CDR1 and CDR2 from the germline V gene are SGHTA and FQGNSA. This CDR3 reads CASSSDRGNQPQHF. The DNA of the CDR3 is TGTGCCAGCAGTTCGGACAGGGGCAATCAGCCCCAGCATTTT.

This chain joins TRBV18 and TRBJ2-1; 10 positions match TRBD2. V was clipped by 6 bases and J by 7 bases; unmatched bases: 12. The V gene's germline CDR1 is KGHSH and CDR2 LQKENI. CDR3 size: 16 residues. The CDR3 sequence is CASSARGVAGGNEQFF. CDR3 in DNA: TGTGCCAGCTCGGCCCGAGGAGTAGCGGGGGGAAATGAGCAGTTCTTC.

A few counts support this clone. The chain has TRBV6-6 and TRBJ1-1; D perhaps matches TRBD1 (5 bases). The CDR3 runs to 13 residues. V was cut by 2 bases and J by 7 bases, with 11 bases left in between. CDR1 and CDR2 (germline): MNHNY, SVGAGI (reference sequence). The CDR3 nucleotides are TGTGCCAGCAGTTACGGGGGGATGAGTGAAGCTTTCTTT. Translated: CASSYGGMSEAFF.

This chain connects TRBV4-1 to TRBJ2-1, with a weak D call TRBD2 (5 bases). The V and J ends lost 0 bases and 0 bases respectively, with 12 bases between them. This CDR3 spans 17 amino acids. CDR1 and CDR2 from the germline V gene are MGHRA and YSYEKL. CDR3 in amino acids: CASSQEEGVSSYNEQFF. The CDR3 DNA is TGCGCCAGCAGCCAAGAAGAGGGCGTCAGCTCCTACAATGAGCAGTTCTTC.

The rearrangement joins TRBV12-5 to TRBJ1-5, with TRBD1 identical over 11 bases. V shed 3 bases, J shed 1 base, and the junction held 8 bases outside the gene matches. CDR3 length equals 18 residues. The germline V gene has CDR1 LGHNT and CDR2 FRNRAP. The CDR3 bases are TGTGCTAGTGGTTTAGAGGGACAGGGGGTTCGAAGCAATCAGCCCCAGCATTTT. Amino acids: CASGLEGQGVRSNQPQHF.

The rearrangement uses TRBV9 and TRBJ2-6; 8 bases agree with TRBD2. The CDR3 totals 17 residues. Germline V lookup: CDR1 SGDLS, CDR2 YYNGEE. V lost 4 bases and J lost 0; bases outside the gene matches: 6. CDR3 sequence: CASSLGGGSSGANVLTF. CDR3 nucleotide sequence: TGTGCCAGCAGCTTGGGCGGGGGGAGCTCTGGGGCCAACGTCCTGACTTTC.

A single count supports this clone. The chain couples TRBV5-4 to TRBJ2-2; TRBD1 matches at 7 bases. The CDR3 length is 16 residues. Germline V gene lookup returns CDR1 SGHNT and CDR2 YYREEE (reference sequence). Trimming removed 4 bases from V and 3 bases from J; junction bases left unmatched: 9. The CDR3 spells CASSDAGGQHTGELFF. The CDR3 DNA reads as TGTGCCAGCAGCGACGCAGGGGGTCAGCACACCGGGGAGCTGTTTTTT.

This clone was seen only once. The V gene is TRBV30, the J gene TRBJ2-1, with D possibly matching TRBD2 (5 bases). The CDR3 sequence is 14 residues long. Germline-derived CDR1 and CDR2 are GTSNPN and SVGIG (reference sequence). The V end was cut by 3 bases, the J end by 8 bases, with 17 bases between. The CDR3 sequence: CAWSTPGGTDEQFF. CDR3 nucleotide sequence: TGTGCCTGGAGCACCCCTGGAGGTACGGATGAGCAGTTCTTC.

This chain uses TRBV18 with TRBJ2-1; 8 nucleotides align to TRBD2. The CDR3 length is 16 residues. V was pared by 3 bases and J by 6 bases, with 10 bases of the junction left unmatched. The germline gives CDR1 KGHSH, CDR2 LQKENI. The CDR3 loop reads CASSPLGPTSGNEQFF. For the CDR3, the DNA is TGTGCCAGCTCACCCCTAGGTCCCACTAGCGGCAATGAGCAGTTCTTC. Complete variable domain (other parts from reference TRBV18 and TRBJ2-1): NAGVMQNPRHLVRRRGQEARLRCSPMKGHSHVYWYRQLPEEGLKFMVYLQKENIIDESGMPKERFSAEFPKEGPSILRIQQVVRGDSAAYFCASSPLGPTSGNEQFFGPGTRLTVL.

The gene calls are TRBV18 and TRBJ2-7; TRBD1 aligns across 9 bases. CDR3 length: 12 residues. Germline lookup yields CDR1 KGHSH and CDR2 LQKENI. V was clipped by 6 bases and J by 4 bases; unmatched bases: 1. CDR3: CASSDRGYEQYF. As DNA, the CDR3 is TGTGCCAGCTCGGACAGGGGATACGAGCAGTACTTC.

The chain has TRBV15 and TRBJ1-2; 9 bases align to TRBD1. Germline assignment: CDR1 LNHNV and CDR2 YYDKDF (reference sequence). With 5 bases clipped from V and 2 bases from J, the junction kept 6 bases outside the gene matches. The CDR3 is 15 residues long. Here the CDR3 DNA reads TGTGCCACCAGCGTGACAGGGGGTGCAAACTATGGCTACACCTTC. Residues: CATSVTGGANYGYTF. Combining the CDR3 with reference TRBV15 and TRBJ1-2 gives the whole variable domain DAMVIQNPRYQVTQFGKPVTLSCSQTLNHNVMYWYQQKSSQAPKLLFHYYDKDFNNEADTPDNFQSRRPNTSFCFLDIRSPGLGDTAMYLCATSVTGGANYGYTFGSGTRLTVV.

V gene TRBV7-8 combines with J gene TRBJ2-1; D not resolved. This CDR3 contains 14 residues. The germline V gene encodes CDR1 SGHVS and CDR2 FQNEAQ. V lost 1 base to trimming and J lost 2 bases, with 6 bases between them. This CDR3 is CASSLGGTYNEQFF. For the CDR3, the DNA is TGTGCCAGCAGCTTAGGTGGCACCTACAATGAGCAGTTCTTC. The variable domain in full, with the rest retrieved from reference TRBV7-8 and TRBJ2-1, is GAGVSQSPRYKVAKRGQDVALRCDPISGHVSLFWYQQALGQGPEFLTYFQNEAQLDKSGLPSDRFFAERPEGSVSTLKIQRTQQEDSAVYLCASSLGGTYNEQFFGPGTRLTVL.

The V gene is TRBV7-9, the J gene TRBJ1-3; no firm D call. Trimming removed 5 bases from V and 3 bases from J, with 5 bases in between. Looked up from germline, CDR1 is SEHNR and CDR2 is FQNEAQ (reference sequence). The CDR3 length is 12 residues. Written as DNA, the CDR3 is TGTGCCAGCAGCCCGTATGGAAACACCATATATTTT. The encoded protein is CASSPYGNTIYF.

The V call is TRBV4-1, the J call TRBJ2-3; 8 bases map to TRBD1. Germline CDR1 reads MGHRA; CDR2 reads YSYEKL. The CDR3 spans 15 residues. J was trimmed by 4 bases and V by 0 bases; bases with no gene match: 3. CDR3 nucleotide sequence: TGCGCCAGCAGCCAAGAATACAGGGGGGCAGATACGCAGTATTTT. As protein: CASSQEYRGADTQYF.

The chain recombines TRBV27 with TRBJ1-5; TRBD1 is a possible D gene (5 bases). Trimming pared 5 bases from V and 7 bases from J, leaving 12 bases between. The germline gives CDR1 MNHEY, CDR2 SMNVEV (reference sequence). The CDR3 loop spans 13 amino acids. CDR3 sequence: CASSVLRGQPQHF. The CDR3 DNA follows: TGTGCCAGCAGTGTATTAAGGGGACAGCCCCAGCATTTT.

This clone was picked up many times. CDR3 nucleotide sequence: TGTGCCAGCAGTGAAGGGACAGGGACCTATGGTTATGGCTACACCTTC. Translating gives CASSEGTGTYGYGYTF. The rearrangement uses TRBV2 and TRBJ1-2; 8 bases match TRBD1. V lost 1 base, J lost 5 bases, and 9 bases stayed unmatched. This CDR3 is 16 amino acids long. CDR1 and CDR2 from the germline V gene are SNHLY and FYNNEI.

V is TRBV3-1 (or the pseudogene TRBV3-2) and J is TRBJ1-3; 10 bases agree with TRBD1. Germline CDR1 and CDR2: LGHDT and YNNKEL (reference sequence). The V segment lost 2 bases and the J segment 3 bases; nucleotides outside the gene matches: 7. CDR3 length: 17 residues. The CDR3 loop is CASSQRPTGGFGNTIYF. CDR3 DNA: TGTGCCAGCAGCCAACGACCGACAGGGGGCTTTGGAAACACCATATATTTT.

The gene calls are TRBV4-2 and TRBJ2-5, with 11 bases fitting TRBD2. Per the germline V gene, CDR1 is LGHNA and CDR2 is YNFKEQ. With 3 bases clipped from V and 5 bases from J, the junction kept 5 bases outside the gene matches. This CDR3 has 15 amino acids. The CDR3 loop reads CASSQDSGGEETQYF. The CDR3 DNA reads as TGTGCCAGCAGCCAGGATAGCGGGGGGGAGGAGACCCAGTACTTC.

J is TRBJ2-1 and V is TRBV2; 12 positions agree with TRBD2. Germline V lookup: CDR1 SNHLY, CDR2 FYNNEI. V trimming: 3 bases; J trimming: 5 bases; junction bases outside the gene matches: 5. The CDR3 sequence is 16 residues long. The CDR3, as DNA: TGTGCCAGCAGTGACAAACTAGCGGGGGGAAACAATGAGCAGTTCTTC. Translated, it gives CASSDKLAGGNNEQFF.